These 2 T cell receptor beta chains share one sample of origin, sequenced in a study of cytomegalovirus exposure and HLA in healthy donors. Primers: 60 Vbeta forward and 13 Jbeta reverse. Clones were sequenced by immunoSEQ multiplex PCR, and TCRdb holds only the in-frame ones, with some missing. The sample lists fewer than 200,000 clones; roughly 13% were seen once. Sequenced sample: PBMCs. The receptors derive from a man in his fifties or sixties in good health and CMV-seropositive.

This clone appeared a few times. The rearrangement uses TRBV6-1 and TRBJ2-1; the D is unclear. In germline, CDR1 is MNHNS, CDR2 SASEGT. The ends were cut back, 11 bases at V and 2 bases at J, with 13 bases in the middle. This CDR3 comprises 13 residues. The CDR3 sequence is CASLPPAYNEQFF. The DNA for the CDR3 is TGTGCCTCCCTTCCTCCCGCCTACAATGAGCAGTTCTTC.

The V and J genes are TRBV11-2 and TRBJ2-5; 13 bases fit TRBD2. Germline V gene lookup returns CDR1 SGHAT and CDR2 FQNNGV. Germline trimming cut 11 bases from V and 5 bases from J; bases unmatched to any gene: 8. CDR3 length: 14 residues. The CDR3 spells CASGGLAGYETQYF. The DNA for the CDR3 is TGTGCCTCAGGGGGACTAGCGGGGTATGAGACCCAGTACTTC.